Sequencing of this T cell receptor beta chain was carried out in a study of blood T cell repertoires in COVID-19. Study background: Acute and convalescent COVID-19 samples came from the United States, Italy and Spain. From T cells, B-cell-depleted T cells, or PBMCs came the material, which was cDNA or gDNA.

Method: immunoSEQ multiplex PCR; TCRdb's copy keeps in-frame clones and lacks some. Here the sample spans 250,000 or so clones, 75% to 85% being singletons. Germline trimming cut 4 bases from V and 11 bases from J; bases unmatched to any gene: 7. This CDR3 has 13 amino acids. Germline V gives CDR1 MNHEY, CDR2 SVGEGT. The TCR sequence derives from a human donor in a cohort sampled during active COVID-19. The chain recombines TRBV6-2 or TRBV6-3 with TRBJ1-1, with 10 bases matching TRBD1. The specimen was peripheral blood. The CDR3 sequence is CASSSGTGEKAFF. CDR3 DNA sequence: TGTGCCAGCAGTTCCGGGACAGGGGAAAAGGCTTTCTTT.